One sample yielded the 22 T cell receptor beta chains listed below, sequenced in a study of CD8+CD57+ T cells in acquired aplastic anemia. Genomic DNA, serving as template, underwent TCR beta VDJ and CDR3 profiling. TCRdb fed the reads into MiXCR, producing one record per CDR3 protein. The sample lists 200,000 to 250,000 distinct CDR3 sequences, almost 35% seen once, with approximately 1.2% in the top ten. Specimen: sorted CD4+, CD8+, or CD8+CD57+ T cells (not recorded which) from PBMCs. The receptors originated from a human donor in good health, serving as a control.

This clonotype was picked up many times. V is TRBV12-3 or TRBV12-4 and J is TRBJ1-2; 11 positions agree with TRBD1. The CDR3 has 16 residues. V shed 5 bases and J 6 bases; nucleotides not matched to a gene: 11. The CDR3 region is CASSLLRTGGSDGYTF. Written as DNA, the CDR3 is TGTGCCAGCAGTCTTCTCCGGACAGGGGGCTCTGATGGCTACACCTTC.

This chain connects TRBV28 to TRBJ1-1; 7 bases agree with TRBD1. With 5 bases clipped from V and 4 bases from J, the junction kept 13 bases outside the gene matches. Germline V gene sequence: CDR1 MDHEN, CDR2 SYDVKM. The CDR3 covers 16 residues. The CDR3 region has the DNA TGTGCCAGCAGTCCACATGCACAGGGGTTCAGCACTGAAGCTTTCTTT. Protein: CASSPHAQGFSTEAFF.

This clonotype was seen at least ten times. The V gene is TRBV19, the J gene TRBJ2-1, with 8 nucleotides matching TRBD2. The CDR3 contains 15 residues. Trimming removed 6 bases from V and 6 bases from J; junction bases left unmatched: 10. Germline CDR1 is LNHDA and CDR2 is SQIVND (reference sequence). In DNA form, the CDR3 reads TGTGCCAGTAGGGATAGCGGGATTTTAGTCAATGAGCAGTTCTTC. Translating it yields CASRDSGILVNEQFF.

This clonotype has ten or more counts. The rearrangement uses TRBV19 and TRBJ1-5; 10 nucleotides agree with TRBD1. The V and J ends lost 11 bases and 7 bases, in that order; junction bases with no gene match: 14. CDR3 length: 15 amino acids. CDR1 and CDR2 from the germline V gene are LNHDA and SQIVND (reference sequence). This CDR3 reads CARSPGDRGDQPQHF. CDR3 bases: TGTGCCCGATCTCCTGGGGACAGGGGTGACCAGCCCCAGCATTTT. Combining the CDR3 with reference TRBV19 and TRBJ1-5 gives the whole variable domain DGGITQSPKYLFRKEGQNVTLSCEQNLNHDAMYWYRQDPGQGLRLIYYSQIVNDFQKGDIAEGYSVSREKKESFPLTVTSAQKNPTAFYLCARSPGDRGDQPQHFGDGTRLSIL.

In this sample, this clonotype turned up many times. CDR3 region: CSVEVWGGLDTQYF. CDR3 sequence (DNA): TGCAGCGTTGAAGTATGGGGGGGGTTAGATACGCAGTATTTT. This chain connects TRBV29-1 to TRBJ2-3, with TRBD2 matching over 7 bases. V was clipped by 1 base and J by 5 bases; unmatched bases: 6. Germline assignment: CDR1 SQVTM and CDR2 ANQGSEA. This CDR3 has 14 amino acids.

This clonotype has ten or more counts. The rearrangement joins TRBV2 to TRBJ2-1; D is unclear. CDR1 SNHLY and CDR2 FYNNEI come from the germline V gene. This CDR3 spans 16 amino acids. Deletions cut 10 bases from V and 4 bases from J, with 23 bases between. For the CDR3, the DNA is TGTGCCAACCAACCACCGGCTGTCTCCTCGTACAATGAGCAGTTCTTC. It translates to CANQPPAVSSYNEQFF.

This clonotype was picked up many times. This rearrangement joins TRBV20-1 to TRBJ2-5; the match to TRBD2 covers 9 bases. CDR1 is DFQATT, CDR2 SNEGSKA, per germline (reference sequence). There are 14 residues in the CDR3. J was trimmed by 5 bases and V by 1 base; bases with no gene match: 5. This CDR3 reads CSARVAGGQETQYF. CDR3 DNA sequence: TGCAGTGCTAGAGTGGCGGGGGGGCAGGAGACCCAGTACTTC.

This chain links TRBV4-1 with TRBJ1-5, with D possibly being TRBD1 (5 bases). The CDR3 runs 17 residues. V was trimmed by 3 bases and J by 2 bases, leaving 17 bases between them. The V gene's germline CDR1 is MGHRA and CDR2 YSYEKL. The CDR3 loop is CASSQEGGAWGNQPQHF. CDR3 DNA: TGCGCCAGCAGCCAGGAGGGAGGGGCATGGGGCAATCAGCCCCAGCATTTT.

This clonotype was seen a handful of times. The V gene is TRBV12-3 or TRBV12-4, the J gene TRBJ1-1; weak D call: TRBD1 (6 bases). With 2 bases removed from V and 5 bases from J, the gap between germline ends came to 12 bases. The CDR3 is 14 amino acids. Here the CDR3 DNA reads TGTGCCAGCAGTTTACACAGGGTGAGTACTGAAGCTTTCTTT. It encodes CASSLHRVSTEAFF.

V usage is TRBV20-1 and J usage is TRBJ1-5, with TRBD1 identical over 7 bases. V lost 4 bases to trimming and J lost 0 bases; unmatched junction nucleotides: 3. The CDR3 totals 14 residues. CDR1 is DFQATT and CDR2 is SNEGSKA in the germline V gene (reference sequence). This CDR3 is CSAKGQNSNQPQHF. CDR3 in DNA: TGCAGTGCTAAGGGACAGAATAGCAATCAGCCCCAGCATTTT.

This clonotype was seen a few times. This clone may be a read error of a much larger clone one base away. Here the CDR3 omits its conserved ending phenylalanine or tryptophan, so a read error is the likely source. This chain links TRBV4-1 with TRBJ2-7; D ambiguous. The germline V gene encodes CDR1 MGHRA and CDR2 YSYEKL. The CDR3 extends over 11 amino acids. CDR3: CASSGSYEQYL. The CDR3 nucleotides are TGTGCCAGCAGTGGATCCTACGAGCAGTACCTC.

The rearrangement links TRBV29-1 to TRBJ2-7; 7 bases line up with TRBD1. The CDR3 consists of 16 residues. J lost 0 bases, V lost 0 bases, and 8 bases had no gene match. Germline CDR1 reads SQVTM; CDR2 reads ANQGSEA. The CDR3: CSVEDRGRGNSYEQYF. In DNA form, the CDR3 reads TGCAGCGTTGAAGATCGGGGCAGGGGGAACTCCTACGAGCAGTACTTC.

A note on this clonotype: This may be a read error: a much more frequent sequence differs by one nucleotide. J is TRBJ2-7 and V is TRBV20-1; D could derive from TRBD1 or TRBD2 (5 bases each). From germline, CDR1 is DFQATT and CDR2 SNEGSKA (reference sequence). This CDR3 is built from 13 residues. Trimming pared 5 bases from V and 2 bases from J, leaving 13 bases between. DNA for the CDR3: TGCAGTGCTCTTAGGGACCTGGCCTACGAGCAGTACTTC. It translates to CSALRDLAYEQYF.

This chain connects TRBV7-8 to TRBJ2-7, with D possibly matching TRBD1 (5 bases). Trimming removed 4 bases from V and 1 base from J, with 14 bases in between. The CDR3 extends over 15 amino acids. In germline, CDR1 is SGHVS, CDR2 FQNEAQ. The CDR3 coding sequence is TGTGCCAGCAGCTCTTCGCTGGGGCCGTCCTACGAGCAGTACTTC. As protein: CASSSSLGPSYEQYF.

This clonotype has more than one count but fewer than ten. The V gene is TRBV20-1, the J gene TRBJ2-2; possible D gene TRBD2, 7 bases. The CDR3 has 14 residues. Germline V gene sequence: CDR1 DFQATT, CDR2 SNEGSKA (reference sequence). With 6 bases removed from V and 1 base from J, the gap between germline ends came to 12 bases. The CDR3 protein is CSAPGGRNTGELFF. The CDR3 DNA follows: TGCAGTGCACCCGGGGGGCGGAACACCGGGGAGCTGTTTTTT.

The CDR3, as DNA: TGCGCCAGCAGCTTGGGTCGGGCTGGCAGTTCCATCCATGGCTACACCTTC. Encoded protein: CASSLGRAGSSIHGYTF. The chain employs TRBV5-1 and TRBJ1-2; D is unclear. The CDR3 spans 17 residues. Per the germline V gene, CDR1 is SGHRS and CDR2 is YFSETQ. Trimming pared 0 bases from V and 6 bases from J, leaving 21 bases between.

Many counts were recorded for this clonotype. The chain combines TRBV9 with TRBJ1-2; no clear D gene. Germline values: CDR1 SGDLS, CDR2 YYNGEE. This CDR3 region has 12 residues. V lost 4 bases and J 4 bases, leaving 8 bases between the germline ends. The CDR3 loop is CASSPLSYGYTF. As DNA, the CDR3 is TGTGCCAGCAGCCCGTTAAGCTATGGCTACACCTTC. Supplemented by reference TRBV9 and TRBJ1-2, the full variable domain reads DSGVTQTPKHLITATGQRVTLRCSPRSGDLSVYWYQQSLDQGLQFLIQYYNGEERAKGNILERFSAQQFPDLHSELNLSSLELGDSALYFCASSPLSYGYTFGSGTRLTVV.

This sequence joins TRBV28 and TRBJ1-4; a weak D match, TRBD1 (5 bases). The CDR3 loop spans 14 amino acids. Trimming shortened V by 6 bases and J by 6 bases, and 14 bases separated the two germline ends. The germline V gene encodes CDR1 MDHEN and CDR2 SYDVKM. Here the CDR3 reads CASRETGGDEKLFF. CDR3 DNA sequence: TGTGCCAGCAGAGAAACGGGGGGGGATGAAAAACTGTTTTTT.

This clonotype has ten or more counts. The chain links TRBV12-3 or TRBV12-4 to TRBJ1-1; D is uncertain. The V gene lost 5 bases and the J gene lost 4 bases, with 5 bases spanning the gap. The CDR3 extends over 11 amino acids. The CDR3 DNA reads TGTGCCAGCAGTCGCAGCACTGAAGCTTTCTTT. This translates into CASSRSTEAFF.

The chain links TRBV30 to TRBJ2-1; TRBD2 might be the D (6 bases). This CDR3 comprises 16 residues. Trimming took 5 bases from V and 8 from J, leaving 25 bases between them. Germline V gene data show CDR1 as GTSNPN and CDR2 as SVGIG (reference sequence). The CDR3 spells CAWESPRAQREDEQFF. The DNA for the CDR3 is TGTGCCTGGGAGAGTCCCCGCGCCCAAAGGGAGGATGAGCAGTTCTTC.

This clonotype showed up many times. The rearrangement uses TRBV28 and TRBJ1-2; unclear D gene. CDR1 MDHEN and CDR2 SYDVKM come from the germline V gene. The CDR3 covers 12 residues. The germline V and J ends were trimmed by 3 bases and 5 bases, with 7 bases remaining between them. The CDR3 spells CASSFGSYGYTF. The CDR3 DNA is TGTGCCAGCAGTTTTGGATCTTATGGCTACACCTTC.

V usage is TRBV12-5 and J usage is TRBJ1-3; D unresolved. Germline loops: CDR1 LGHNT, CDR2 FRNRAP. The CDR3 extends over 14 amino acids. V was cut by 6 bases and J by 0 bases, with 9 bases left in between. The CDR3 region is CASGAALSGNTIYF. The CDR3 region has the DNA TGTGCTAGTGGGGCAGCACTCTCTGGAAACACCATATATTTT.